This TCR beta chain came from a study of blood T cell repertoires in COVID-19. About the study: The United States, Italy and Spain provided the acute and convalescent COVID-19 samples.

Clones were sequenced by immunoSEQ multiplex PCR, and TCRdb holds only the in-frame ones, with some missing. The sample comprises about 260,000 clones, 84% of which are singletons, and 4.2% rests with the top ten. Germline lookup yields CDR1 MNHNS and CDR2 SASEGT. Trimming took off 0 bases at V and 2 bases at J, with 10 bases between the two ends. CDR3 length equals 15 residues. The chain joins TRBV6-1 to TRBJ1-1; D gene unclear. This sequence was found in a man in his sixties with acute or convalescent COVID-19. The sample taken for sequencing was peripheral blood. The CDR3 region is CASSEAAMTNTEAFF. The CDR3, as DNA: TGTGCCAGCAGTGAAGCAGCGATGACCAACACTGAAGCTTTCTTT.